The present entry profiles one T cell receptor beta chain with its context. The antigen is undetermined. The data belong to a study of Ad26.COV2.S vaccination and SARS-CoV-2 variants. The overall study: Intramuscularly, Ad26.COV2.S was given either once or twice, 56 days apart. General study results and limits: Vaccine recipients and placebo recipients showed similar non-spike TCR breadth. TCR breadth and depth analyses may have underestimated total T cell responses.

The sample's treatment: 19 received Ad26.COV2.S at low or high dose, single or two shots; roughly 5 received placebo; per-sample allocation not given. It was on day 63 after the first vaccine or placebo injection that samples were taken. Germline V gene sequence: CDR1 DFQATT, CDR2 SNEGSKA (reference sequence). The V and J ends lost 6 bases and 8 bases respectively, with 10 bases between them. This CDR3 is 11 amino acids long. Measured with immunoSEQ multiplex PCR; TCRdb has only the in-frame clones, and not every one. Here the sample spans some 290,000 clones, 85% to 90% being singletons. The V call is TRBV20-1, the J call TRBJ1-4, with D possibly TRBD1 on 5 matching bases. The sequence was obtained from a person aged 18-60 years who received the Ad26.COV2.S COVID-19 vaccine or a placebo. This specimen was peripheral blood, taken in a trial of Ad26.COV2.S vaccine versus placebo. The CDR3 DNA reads TGCAGTGCCCATCACAGGGAAAAACTGTTTTTT. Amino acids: CSAHHREKLFF.